This entry features one T cell receptor beta chain sequence. Trimming took off 4 bases at V and 2 bases at J, with 12 bases between the two ends. Germline CDR1 reads LNHDA; CDR2 reads SQIVND (reference sequence). The CDR3 is 14 amino acids. The data originate from a study of blood T cell repertoires in COVID-19. Study-level background: T cells, B-cell-depleted T cells, or PBMCs supplied cDNA or gDNA.

Authors' analysis steps: Quantification of nucleated cells was approximated via reference gene primer amplification. Sequenced by immunoSEQ multiplex PCR; TCRdb stores in-frame clones only, minus some. V and J calls and clone size come straight from that table; D and trimming were deduced from the DNA. The repertoire holds 30,000 to 40,000 clones, approximately 80% seen once, with roughly 29% in the top ten. The genes are TRBV19 and TRBJ2-7; possible D gene TRBD1, 5 bases. The TCR sequence derives from a man older than 75 with acute or convalescent COVID-19. The specimen sequenced was peripheral blood. CDR3 sequence (DNA): TGTGCCAGTAGTACTCCGGACATCCCCTACGAGCAGTACTTC. It codes for CASSTPDIPYEQYF.